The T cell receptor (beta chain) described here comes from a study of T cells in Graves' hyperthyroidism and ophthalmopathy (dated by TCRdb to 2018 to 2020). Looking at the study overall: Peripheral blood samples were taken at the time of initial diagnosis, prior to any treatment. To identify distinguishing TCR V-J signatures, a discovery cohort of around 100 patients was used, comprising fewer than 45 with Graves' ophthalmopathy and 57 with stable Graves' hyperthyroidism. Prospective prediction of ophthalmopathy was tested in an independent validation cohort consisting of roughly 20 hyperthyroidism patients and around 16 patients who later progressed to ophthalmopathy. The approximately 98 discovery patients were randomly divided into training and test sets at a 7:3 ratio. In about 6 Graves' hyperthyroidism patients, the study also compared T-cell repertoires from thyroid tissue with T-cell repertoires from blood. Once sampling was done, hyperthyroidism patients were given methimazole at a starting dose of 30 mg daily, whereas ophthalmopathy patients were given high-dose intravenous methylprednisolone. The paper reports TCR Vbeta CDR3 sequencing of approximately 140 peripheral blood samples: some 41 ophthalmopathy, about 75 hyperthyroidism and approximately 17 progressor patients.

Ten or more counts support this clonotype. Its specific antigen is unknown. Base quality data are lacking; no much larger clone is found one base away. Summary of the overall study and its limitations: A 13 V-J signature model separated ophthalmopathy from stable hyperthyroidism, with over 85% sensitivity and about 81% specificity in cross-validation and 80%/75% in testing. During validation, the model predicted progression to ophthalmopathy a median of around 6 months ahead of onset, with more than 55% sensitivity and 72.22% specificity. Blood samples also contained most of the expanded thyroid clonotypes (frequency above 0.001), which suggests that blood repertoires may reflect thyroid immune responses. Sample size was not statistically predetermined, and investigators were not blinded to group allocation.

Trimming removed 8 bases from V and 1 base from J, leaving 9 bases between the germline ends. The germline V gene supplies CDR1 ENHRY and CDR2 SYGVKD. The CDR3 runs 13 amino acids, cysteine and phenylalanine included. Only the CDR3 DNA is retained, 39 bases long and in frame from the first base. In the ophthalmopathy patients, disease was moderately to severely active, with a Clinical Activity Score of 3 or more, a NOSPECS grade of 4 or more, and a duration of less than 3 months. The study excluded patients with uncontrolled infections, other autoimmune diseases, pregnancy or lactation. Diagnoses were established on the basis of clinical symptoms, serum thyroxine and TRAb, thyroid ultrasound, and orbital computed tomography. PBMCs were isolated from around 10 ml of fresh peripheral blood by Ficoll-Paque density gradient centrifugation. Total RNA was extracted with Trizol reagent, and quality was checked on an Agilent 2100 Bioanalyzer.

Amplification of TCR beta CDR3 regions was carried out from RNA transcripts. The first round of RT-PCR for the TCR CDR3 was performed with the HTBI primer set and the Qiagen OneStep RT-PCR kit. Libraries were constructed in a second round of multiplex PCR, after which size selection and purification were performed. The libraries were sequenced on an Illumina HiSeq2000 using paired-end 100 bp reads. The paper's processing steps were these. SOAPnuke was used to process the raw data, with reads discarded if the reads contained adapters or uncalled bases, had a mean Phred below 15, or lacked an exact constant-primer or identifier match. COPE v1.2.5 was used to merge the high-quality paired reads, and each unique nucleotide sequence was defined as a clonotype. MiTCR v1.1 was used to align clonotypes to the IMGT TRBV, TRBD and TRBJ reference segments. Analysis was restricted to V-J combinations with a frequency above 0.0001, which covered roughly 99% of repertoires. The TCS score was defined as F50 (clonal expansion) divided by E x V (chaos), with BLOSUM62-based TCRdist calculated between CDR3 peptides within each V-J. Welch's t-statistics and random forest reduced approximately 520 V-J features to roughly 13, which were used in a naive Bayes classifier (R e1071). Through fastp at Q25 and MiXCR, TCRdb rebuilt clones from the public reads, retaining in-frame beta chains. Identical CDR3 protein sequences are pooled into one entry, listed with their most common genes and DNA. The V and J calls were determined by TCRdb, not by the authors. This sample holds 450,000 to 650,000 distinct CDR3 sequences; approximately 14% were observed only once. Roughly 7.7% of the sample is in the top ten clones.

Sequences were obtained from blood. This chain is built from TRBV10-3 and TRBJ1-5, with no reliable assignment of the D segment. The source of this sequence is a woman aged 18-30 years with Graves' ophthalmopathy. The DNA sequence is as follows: TGTGCCATCTCTGACCAAAGCAATCAGCCCCAGCATTTT. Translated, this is CAISDQSNQPQHF.